These 28 T cell receptor beta chains share one sample of origin, sequenced in a study of shared clonotypes between healthy human individuals. The protocol was immunoSEQ multiplex PCR, while the TCRdb copy is restricted to in-frame clones and leaves out a portion. The sample holds around 600,000 clones; nearly 98% are singletons and the top ten take approximately 0.3%. In the naive CD8 group, cells lacked CD45RO and were positively selected for CCR7, so terminally differentiated effector memory CD45RA+ cells were left out. The source material was naive CD8+ T cells sorted from blood. All receptors come from a man aged 30-40 years in good health.

This clone was observed a single time. V usage is TRBV5-4 and J usage is TRBJ2-7; no clear D gene. Germline CDR1 SGHNT, CDR2 YYREEE (reference sequence). Trimming took 2 bases from V and 0 from J, leaving 12 bases between them. The CDR3 is 15 residues long. As DNA, the CDR3 is TGTGCCAGCAGCTTTATGACTTCTAGCTCCTACGAGCAGTACTTC. Residues: CASSFMTSSSYEQYF.

The chain recombines TRBV7-6 with TRBJ1-4, with D unclear. The CDR3 runs 15 residues. The germline V gene has CDR1 SGHVS and CDR2 FNYEAQ. V lost 5 bases and J 5 bases, leaving 15 bases between the germline ends. CDR3 residues: CASSPTVGWNEKLFF. The DNA of the CDR3 is TGTGCCAGCAGCCCGACGGTGGGGTGGAATGAAAAACTGTTTTTT.

CDR3 residues: CSVVTDTQYF. Here the CDR3 DNA reads TGCAGCGTTGTCACAGATACGCAGTATTTT. The V call is TRBV29-1, the J call TRBJ2-3; no firm D call. The germline CDR1 and CDR2 sequences are SQVTM and ANQGSEA. This CDR3 is 10 amino acids long. Trimming cost V 4 bases and J 2 bases, with 1 base left between them.

Comments on this clone: Different DNA sequences within this sample yield the same CDR3. The J gene is TRBJ2-1, the V gene TRBV27; TRBD1 is a possible D gene (6 bases). Germline assignment: CDR1 MNHEY and CDR2 SMNVEV (reference sequence). The V end lost 2 bases, the J end lost 3 bases, and 11 bases lay between the germline ends. This CDR3 contains 15 residues. CDR3 in amino acids: CASSLTRTVYNEQFF. CDR3 bases: TGTGCCAGCAGTTTAACTCGGACAGTCTACAATGAGCAGTTCTTC.

The chain employs TRBV28 and TRBJ2-2; D is uncertain. The CDR3 has 16 amino acids. Trimming took 4 bases from V and 3 from J, leaving 15 bases between them. CDR1 and CDR2 (germline): MDHEN, SYDVKM. Here the CDR3 DNA reads TGTGCCAGCAGTTCTGATCTAAAGTGGGACACCGGGGAGCTGTTTTTT. It translates to CASSSDLKWDTGELFF.

The V and J genes are TRBV6-5 and TRBJ2-1; 9 bases agree with TRBD1. The junction had 7 bases not matched to a gene; V was cut back by 6 bases and J by 7 bases. This CDR3 is 14 amino acids long. From germline, CDR1 is MNHEY and CDR2 SVGAGI. The CDR3, as DNA: TGTGCCAGCAGCCGACAGGGGGGTCGAAATGAGCAGTTCTTC. Encoded protein: CASSRQGGRNEQFF.

The chain links TRBV14 to TRBJ2-7; 9 nucleotides align to TRBD2. Germline-derived CDR1 and CDR2 are SGHDN and FVKESK. Unmatched junction bases numbered 19, after V lost 0 bases and J lost 7 bases. The CDR3 has 19 amino acids. CDR3 in DNA: TGTGCCAGCAGCCAAGATCTTCCAATACTTCGCGGGAGGGCCGTGGAGCAGTACTTC. The encoded protein is CASSQDLPILRGRAVEQYF.

This chain links TRBV20-1 with TRBJ2-1, with D maybe TRBD1 (7 bases). Trimming took off 2 bases at V and 9 bases at J, with 8 bases between the two ends. The CDR3 is 11 amino acids. Germline V gene data show CDR1 as DFQATT and CDR2 as SNEGSKA (reference sequence). CDR3 amino acids: CSARQGGEQFF. CDR3 coding DNA: TGCAGTGCTAGACAGGGGGGTGAGCAGTTCTTC.

This clone has a single count. V is TRBV7-9 and J is TRBJ1-3; 8 positions match TRBD1. The CDR3 is 16 amino acids. Unmatched junction bases numbered 6, after V lost 5 bases and J lost 0 bases. CDR1 is SEHNR, CDR2 FQNEAQ, per germline (reference sequence). The CDR3 nucleotides are TGTGCCAGCAGCCCCGGACAGGGATCCTCTGGAAACACCATATATTTT. It specifies CASSPGQGSSGNTIYF.

The genes are TRBV11-2 and TRBJ2-2; D is ambiguous. Germline CDR1 reads SGHAT; CDR2 reads FQNNGV. V lost 3 bases, J lost 9 bases, and 5 bases lay in between. The CDR3 has 11 amino acids. The CDR3 region has the DNA TGTGCCAGCAGCTTTCGGTGGGAGCTGTTTTTT. Amino acids: CASSFRWELFF.

Points on this clone: The same CDR3 arises from other DNA sequences in this sample as well. The chain links TRBV5-1 to TRBJ2-7; weak D call: TRBD1 (5 bases). Trimming removed 0 bases from V and 3 bases from J, with 7 bases in between. The CDR3 totals 13 residues. Per the germline V gene, CDR1 is SGHRS and CDR2 is YFSETQ. The CDR3 protein is CASSLGQSYEQYF. CDR3 sequence (DNA): TGCGCCAGCAGCTTGGGACAGAGCTACGAGCAGTACTTC. The entire variable domain, with the rest obtained from reference TRBV5-1 and TRBJ2-7, is as follows: KAGVTQTPRYLIKTRGQQVTLSCSPISGHRSVSWYQQTPGQGLQFLFEYFSETQRNKGNFPGRFSGRQFSNSRSEMNVSTLELGDSALYLCASSLGQSYEQYFGPGTRLTVT.

V gene TRBV4-3 combines with J gene TRBJ2-7, with 12 bases that match TRBD2. Germline V lookup: CDR1 LGHNA, CDR2 YSLEER. The CDR3 has 15 residues. V shed 0 bases, J shed 6 bases, and the junction held 3 bases outside the gene matches. CDR3 sequence: CASSQEASGRAEQYF. CDR3 nucleotide sequence: TGCGCCAGCAGCCAAGAGGCTAGCGGGAGGGCCGAGCAGTACTTC.

The chain is built from TRBV27 and TRBJ2-7; D is uncertain. Germline CDR1 is MNHEY and CDR2 is SMNVEV (reference sequence). The CDR3 extends over 13 amino acids. V was pared by 0 bases and J by 6 bases, with 9 bases between. The CDR3 DNA follows: TGTGCCAGCAGTTTATCAGGAGAAGCCGAGCAGTACTTC. Amino acid sequence: CASSLSGEAEQYF.

This chain joins TRBV7-9 and TRBJ2-7, with D uncertain. The V and J ends lost 5 bases and 0 bases respectively, with 17 bases between them. This CDR3 is built from 16 residues. Germline CDR1 SEHNR, CDR2 FQNEAQ (reference sequence). DNA of the CDR3: TGTGCCAGCAGCCCCAAAGGCGCGGATCCCTCCTACGAGCAGTACTTC. It translates to CASSPKGADPSYEQYF.

This chain connects TRBV7-9 to TRBJ2-7; D may correspond to TRBD1 or TRBD2 (5 bases each). Trimming cost V 3 bases and J 6 bases, with 18 bases left between them. This CDR3 contains 15 residues. Germline V gene data show CDR1 as SEHNR and CDR2 as FQNEAQ (reference sequence). The CDR3 here is CASSLIGGTPFEQYF. CDR3 nucleotides: TGTGCCAGCAGCTTGATTGGGGGAACCCCTTTCGAGCAGTACTTC.

This clone was found once. V usage is TRBV7-8 and J usage is TRBJ2-5, with D hard to call. The length of the CDR3 is 14 residues. Germline loops: CDR1 SGHVS, CDR2 FQNEAQ. The V and J ends lost 2 bases and 4 bases respectively, with 11 bases between them. The CDR3 sequence is CASSLRSTGETQYF. CDR3 coding DNA: TGTGCCAGCAGCTTAAGGTCTACGGGAGAGACCCAGTACTTC. Complete variable domain (other parts from reference TRBV7-8 and TRBJ2-5): GAGVSQSPRYKVAKRGQDVALRCDPISGHVSLFWYQQALGQGPEFLTYFQNEAQLDKSGLPSDRFFAERPEGSVSTLKIQRTQQEDSAVYLCASSLRSTGETQYFGPGTRLLVL.

The gene calls are TRBV7-9 and TRBJ2-7; TRBD2 matches 11 bases. This CDR3 contains 19 residues. Per germline, CDR1 SEHNR and CDR2 FQNEAQ (reference sequence). The V and J ends lost 6 bases and 7 bases, in that order; junction bases with no gene match: 23. CDR3 nucleotide sequence: TGTGCCAGCAGTTCTGAGGGACACCTTAGCGGGAGGGCCCTCGGTGAGCAGTACTTC. Amino acids: CASSSEGHLSGRALGEQYF. The full variable domain, completed using reference TRBV7-9 and TRBJ2-7, is DTGVSQNPRHKITKRGQNVTFRCDPISEHNRLYWYRQTLGQGPEFLTYFQNEAQLEKSRLLSDRFSAERPKGSFSTLEIQRTEQGDSAMYLCASSSEGHLSGRALGEQYFGPGTRLTVT.

As for this clone: The junction differs from germline at one of its ends, possibly a read error. Other DNA sequences in this specimen translate into the identical CDR3. The J gene is TRBJ2-3, the V gene TRBV27; D not resolved. Germline V gene lookup returns CDR1 MNHEY and CDR2 SMNVEV (reference sequence). The CDR3 length is 11 residues. Here the CDR3 DNA reads TGTGCCAGCAGCCTCCGAGATACACAGTATTTT. This sequence encodes CASSLRDTQYF.

The genes are TRBV5-4 and TRBJ2-3, with D uncertain. The CDR3 covers 14 residues. Trimming cost V 0 bases and J 2 bases, with 7 bases left between them. Germline CDR1 SGHNT, CDR2 YYREEE (reference sequence). The CDR3 nucleotides are TGTGCCAGCAGCTTGGGGCCTCACACAGATACGCAGTATTTT. It specifies CASSLGPHTDTQYF.

This clone was counted once. This chain connects TRBV4-1 to TRBJ2-7; 7 bases fit TRBD1. Germline lookup yields CDR1 MGHRA and CDR2 YSYEKL. The CDR3 runs to 15 residues. Trimming at V came to 3 bases and at J to 6 bases, leaving 11 bases not matched to a gene. CDR3 in DNA: TGCGCCAGCAGCCATGCTTACAGGGGTTTTCTCGAGCAGTACTTC. The encoded protein is CASSHAYRGFLEQYF.

This sequence joins TRBV7-9 and TRBJ2-7; D is unresolved. Trimming stripped 1 base from V and 0 bases from J, with 7 bases between. Germline V gene data show CDR1 as SEHNR and CDR2 as FQNEAQ (reference sequence). The CDR3 has 14 amino acids. The CDR3 is CASSLVGNSYEQYF. For the CDR3, the DNA is TGTGCCAGCAGCTTAGTGGGGAACTCCTACGAGCAGTACTTC.

The rearrangement links TRBV10-3 to TRBJ1-5; D remains unclear. CDR1 and CDR2 (germline): ENHRY, SYGVKD. Deletions cut 0 bases from V and 4 bases from J, with 10 bases between. CDR3 length equals 15 residues. CDR3 in amino acids: CAISESRQKNQPQHF. CDR3 coding DNA: TGTGCCATCAGTGAGTCGAGGCAGAAAAATCAGCCCCAGCATTTT.

The chain uses TRBV10-3 and TRBJ1-5; D is uncertain. The CDR3 has 13 amino acids. Germline V gene sequence: CDR1 ENHRY, CDR2 SYGVKD. Between the trimmed V and J ends, which lost 4 bases and 3 bases, there was a span of 7 bases. The CDR3 region is CAISGAANQPQHF. CDR3 nucleotide sequence: TGTGCCATCAGTGGTGCGGCCAATCAGCCCCAGCATTTT.

J is TRBJ2-7 and V is TRBV4-1; 8 bases match TRBD2. Losses at the gene ends were 0 bases for V and 3 bases for J; bases not matched to a gene: 7. Germline values: CDR1 MGHRA, CDR2 YSYEKL. The CDR3 length is 16 residues. The CDR3 is CASSQESSGSLYEQYF. For the CDR3, the DNA is TGCGCCAGCAGCCAAGAATCAAGCGGGAGTCTCTACGAGCAGTACTTC.

The rearrangement joins TRBV9 to TRBJ2-3; D gene unclear. Germline V lookup: CDR1 SGDLS, CDR2 YYNGEE. Trimming removed 7 bases at V and 1 base at J, with 16 bases between. The CDR3 contains 15 residues. The CDR3 sequence is CASSLSGSGTDTQYF. As DNA, the CDR3 is TGTGCCAGCTCCCTCTCCGGGTCGGGCACAGATACGCAGTATTTT.

This chain joins TRBV5-1 and TRBJ1-1; the D is unclear. Trimming removed 0 bases from V and 1 base from J, with 10 bases in between. Germline assignment: CDR1 SGHRS and CDR2 YFSETQ. CDR3 length equals 15 residues. CDR3 nucleotide sequence: TGCGCCAGCAGCTTGGTGGGTATTGGGAACACTGAAGCTTTCTTT. Encoded protein: CASSLVGIGNTEAFF.

The V and J genes are TRBV10-2 and TRBJ2-7; D unclear. V dropped 3 bases and J dropped 6 bases, with 21 bases sitting between them. Germline V gives CDR1 WSHSY, CDR2 SAAADI. The CDR3 consists of 16 residues. CDR3 protein: CASSDRNGLTASEQYF. CDR3 coding DNA: TGCGCCAGCAGTGATAGGAACGGGTTGACCGCGTCCGAGCAGTACTTC.

This clone occurred once. Here the CDR3 reads CASSLENGRLGETQYF. In nucleotides, the CDR3 is TGCGCCAGCAGCTTGGAAAACGGGAGGTTAGGGGAGACCCAGTACTTC. The chain is built from TRBV5-1 and TRBJ2-5; 7 bases align to TRBD2. The CDR3 loop spans 16 amino acids. Trimming took 0 bases from V and 5 from J; bases not matched to a gene: 10. Germline V gives CDR1 SGHRS, CDR2 YFSETQ.